The 6 T cell receptor beta chains reported below all come from one sample, sequenced in a study of blood T cell repertoires in COVID-19. Assay: immunoSEQ multiplex PCR; the TCRdb copy retains only in-frame clones and omits some. Found here are 410,000 or so clones, around 89% of them singletons; the top ten hold approximately 1.5%. The specimen sequenced was peripheral blood. These receptors were collected from a middle-aged woman with COVID-19, enrolled during active disease.

The CDR3 DNA reads as TGTGCCAGCAGCAGAGGGACTTTGGGGCAGTACTTC. Protein sequence: CASSRGTLGQYF. V is TRBV5-6 and J is TRBJ2-7, with D perhaps TRBD2 (6 bases). Germline values: CDR1 SGHDT, CDR2 YYEEEE. The V gene lost 4 bases and the J gene lost 9 bases, with 14 bases spanning the gap. This CDR3 is 12 amino acids long.

The V call is TRBV4-2, the J call TRBJ1-2, with TRBD1 matching over 7 bases. Looked up from germline, CDR1 is LGHNA and CDR2 is YNFKEQ. The length of the CDR3 is 16 residues. The ends lost 0 bases at V and 8 bases at J; junction bases unmatched: 12. The CDR3 nucleotides are TGTGCCAGCAGCCAAGAGATAAGGGGGCAGGGAGAGGGCTACACCTTC. Protein product: CASSQEIRGQGEGYTF.

V usage is TRBV5-6 and J usage is TRBJ2-7, with 15 positions matching TRBD2. The J segment lost 2 bases and the V segment lost 4 bases, leaving 1 base of the junction unmatched. Germline V lookup: CDR1 SGHDT, CDR2 YYEEEE. The CDR3 is 15 amino acids. The CDR3 DNA sequence: TGTGCCAGCAGCCGGACTAGCGGGGGGGCCTACGAGCAGTACTTC. It codes for CASSRTSGGAYEQYF.

The chain has TRBV11-1 and TRBJ1-1, with D tentatively TRBD1 (6 bases). Between the trimmed V and J ends, which lost 5 bases and 1 base, there was a span of 8 bases. The CDR3 contains 13 residues. The germline V gene encodes CDR1 SGHAT and CDR2 FQDESV (reference sequence). Here the CDR3 reads CASSQGGNTEAFF. The CDR3 nucleotides are TGTGCCAGCAGCCAAGGGGGGAACACTGAAGCTTTCTTT.

This clone was recorded once. V is TRBV30 and J is TRBJ1-5; no firm D call. Trimming left V 1 base short and J 5 bases short, with 9 bases between. Germline CDR1 GTSNPN, CDR2 SVGIG (reference sequence). CDR3 size: 13 residues. CDR3 region: CAWSAGKDQPQHF. The CDR3 DNA reads TGTGCCTGGAGTGCGGGAAAAGATCAGCCCCAGCATTTT. The variable domain in full, with the rest retrieved from reference TRBV30 and TRBJ1-5, is SQTIHQWPATLVQPVGSPLSLECTVEGTSNPNLYWYRQAAGRGLQLLFYSVGIGQISSEVPQNLSASRPQDRQFILSSKKLLLSDSGFYLCAWSAGKDQPQHFGDGTRLSIL.

Note on this clone: Different DNA sequences within this sample yield the same CDR3. This chain links TRBV6-2 or TRBV6-3 with TRBJ1-5; 8 bases are shared with TRBD1. After removal of 2 bases from V and 4 bases from J, the junction contained 4 bases not matched to a gene. There are 15 residues in the CDR3. Germline V lookup: CDR1 MNHEY, CDR2 SVGEGT. CDR3 nucleotides: TGTGCCAGCAGTTACGGACAGGGAAGAAATCAGCCCCAGCATTTT. This codes for CASSYGQGRNQPQHF.